This T cell receptor (beta chain) appears in the sequencing data of a study of PD-1 blockade in classical Hodgkin lymphoma. Study in general: The study gave patients nivolumab 3 mg/kg intravenously every 2 weeks. Whole-study findings and limits: Relative to healthy donors, newly diagnosed patients reportedly had lower baseline TCR diversity, which was reported as lower still in relapsed/refractory patients. Nivolumab starters within 1 year of ASCT were excluded. TCR diversity rose significantly by C4D1 in CD4+ but not CD8+ cells.

The assay was immunoSEQ multiplex PCR, and TCRdb's table has in-frame clones only and misses some. The sample has more than 30,000 clones, approximately 85% seen once. Every one of the patients relapsed after autologous stem cell transplantation (brentuximab vedotin exposure was variable). In its sample, this clone was seen a few times. Its antigen is not identified. Deletions cut 5 bases from V and 4 bases from J, with 10 bases between. The CDR3 has 13 amino acids. CDR1 is SGHTA and CDR2 is FQGNSA in the germline V gene. This receptor was obtained from a human donor with classical Hodgkin lymphoma. The chain combines TRBV7-2 with TRBJ2-3; no reliable D call. The sample in question was peripheral blood mononuclear cells (PBMCs), obtained at baseline. The CDR3 protein is CASSVGRADTQYF. In DNA, the CDR3 is TGTGCCAGCAGCGTCGGAAGGGCAGATACGCAGTATTTT.